The 11 T cell receptor beta chains listed next were all sequenced from one sample in a study of T cells in Graves' hyperthyroidism and ophthalmopathy. Amplification of TCR beta CDR3 regions was performed using RNA transcripts as template. Primed by the HTBI set, a first-round RT-PCR was run on the TCR CDR3. MiXCR was run by TCRdb on the multiplex PCR reads, yielding one entry per CDR3 protein. This table has around 350,000 distinct CDR3 sequences, more than 12% appearing once. The sequencing sample was made of blood. The receptors stem from a woman younger than 45 with Graves' ophthalmopathy.

This clonotype was recorded at least ten times. V usage is TRBV2 and J usage is TRBJ2-5, with TRBD1 matching over 9 bases. Germline V gene data show CDR1 as SNHLY and CDR2 as FYNNEI. After removal of 11 bases from V and 2 bases from J, the junction contained 12 bases not matched to a gene. This CDR3 is 15 amino acids long. CDR3 sequence reads: CAGSPGQGWQETQYF. In DNA form, the CDR3 reads TGTGCCGGAAGCCCAGGACAGGGGTGGCAAGAGACCCAGTACTTC.

This clonotype was counted many times. The CDR3 DNA is TGTGCCAGCAGTTTCTCACCTAAAGACGTAGTCCCCTACGAGCAGTACTTC. Its protein is CASSFSPKDVVPYEQYF. The chain recombines TRBV28 with TRBJ2-7; D ambiguous. V lost 3 bases and J lost 2, with 20 bases in between. Germline V lookup: CDR1 MDHEN, CDR2 SYDVKM. This CDR3 has 17 residues. Combining the CDR3 with reference TRBV28 and TRBJ2-7 gives the whole variable domain DVKVTQSSRYLVKRTGEKVFLECVQDMDHENMFWYRQDPGLGLRLIYFSYDVKMKEKGDIPEGYSVSREKKERFSLILESASTNQTSMYLCASSFSPKDVVPYEQYFGPGTRLTVT.

DNA of the CDR3: TGTGCCAGCAGCTACCCAACAGGTTTCCCAACTAATGAAAAACTGTTTTTT. Translated: CASSYPTGFPTNEKLFF. V usage is TRBV7-6 and J usage is TRBJ1-4; maybe TRBD1 (5 bases). V was pared by 4 bases and J by 0 bases, with 15 bases between. The CDR3 runs 17 residues. Germline CDR1 SGHVS, CDR2 FNYEAQ.

The chain has TRBV15 and TRBJ1-5, with D uncertain. Trimming took off 2 bases at V and 3 bases at J, with 11 bases between the two ends. Germline V gives CDR1 LNHNV, CDR2 YYDKDF (reference sequence). The CDR3 runs 15 residues. The CDR3 is CATSRTRSINQPQHF. CDR3 DNA sequence: TGTGCCACCAGCAGAACTAGGTCGATCAATCAGCCCCAGCATTTT.

This clonotype was found many times. This rearrangement joins TRBV20-1 to TRBJ2-5; maybe TRBD2 (6 bases). This CDR3 comprises 15 residues. V lost 2 bases and J lost 2, with 15 bases in between. Germline CDR1 reads DFQATT; CDR2 reads SNEGSKA (reference sequence). The DNA for the CDR3 is TGCAGTGCTAGACCCCCGACTAGTCCTCAAGAGACCCAGTACTTC. This codes for CSARPPTSPQETQYF.

Many counts were recorded for this clonotype. This chain joins TRBV7-3 and TRBJ2-3; D is possibly TRBD1 or TRBD2 (5 bases each). This CDR3 spans 16 amino acids. Germline V gene lookup returns CDR1 SGHTA and CDR2 FQGTGA. Deletions cut 5 bases from V and 0 bases from J, with 15 bases between. In DNA form, the CDR3 reads TGTGCCAGCAGCCCGAGGGGAGTAACTAGCACAGATACGCAGTATTTT. It is translated as CASSPRGVTSTDTQYF.

This clonotype was recorded many times. This chain links TRBV20-1 with TRBJ2-5; TRBD1 might be the D (6 bases). Trimming removed 5 bases at V and 1 base at J, with 8 bases between. In germline, CDR1 is DFQATT, CDR2 SNEGSKA (reference sequence). The CDR3 length is 12 residues. Here the CDR3 reads CSASTGQETQYF. CDR3 nucleotides: TGCAGTGCTTCGACAGGCCAAGAGACCCAGTACTTC.

This clonotype was observed at least ten times. V and J are TRBV7-2 and TRBJ1-6; D gene ambiguous. Deletions cut 5 bases from V and 7 bases from J, with 9 bases between. This CDR3 region has 13 residues. CDR1 is SGHTA and CDR2 is FQGNSA in the germline V gene. CDR3 protein: CASSVSLNSPLHF. The CDR3 DNA sequence: TGTGCCAGCAGCGTTAGCCTGAATTCACCCCTCCACTTT. Drawing the rest from reference TRBV7-2 and TRBJ1-6, the complete variable domain is GAGVSQSPSNKVTEKGKDVELRCDPISGHTALYWYRQSLGQGLEFLIYFQGNSAPDKSGLPSDRFSAERTGGSVSTLTIQRTQQEDSAVYLCASSVSLNSPLHFGNGTRLTVT.

The chain uses TRBV19 and TRBJ2-2; D could derive from TRBD1 or TRBD2 (5 bases each). Germline V gives CDR1 LNHDA, CDR2 SQIVND (reference sequence). With 6 bases removed from V and 6 bases from J, the gap between germline ends came to 14 bases. There are 14 residues in the CDR3. In DNA form, the CDR3 reads TGTGCCAGTAGGGGACGCCTTACGGCCGGGGAGCTGTTTTTT. This codes for CASRGRLTAGELFF. The full variable domain, its missing parts supplied by reference TRBV19 and TRBJ2-2, is DGGITQSPKYLFRKEGQNVTLSCEQNLNHDAMYWYRQDPGQGLRLIYYSQIVNDFQKGDIAEGYSVSREKKESFPLTVTSAQKNPTAFYLCASRGRLTAGELFFGEGSRLTVL.

V usage is TRBV6-5 and J usage is TRBJ2-5; possibly TRBD1 or TRBD2 for D (5 bases each). Trimming pared 0 bases from V and 8 bases from J, leaving 13 bases between. The CDR3 consists of 14 residues. CDR1 and CDR2 from the germline V gene are MNHEY and SVGAGI. Here the CDR3 reads CASSYSGGRATQYF. The CDR3 bases are TGTGCCAGCAGTTACTCCGGAGGCAGGGCTACCCAGTACTTC.

The rearrangement uses TRBV12-3 or TRBV12-4 and TRBJ2-1, with unresolved D. CDR3 length equals 12 residues. V was trimmed by 6 bases and J by 9 bases, leaving 12 bases between them. The CDR3 is CASSTTGREQFF. CDR3 in DNA: TGTGCCAGCAGCACGACGGGCCGTGAGCAGTTCTTC.